Following are 19 T cell receptor beta chains from one sample sequenced in a study of control samples from healthy donors and cancer patients. Data came from immunoSEQ multiplex PCR; TCRdb stores just in-frame clones and leaves some out. The data show around 230,000 clones, roughly 94% seen once. Sequences were obtained from blood. The source of these receptors is a man aged 45-65 years in good health.

The chain uses TRBV14 and TRBJ1-6; D remains unclear. This CDR3 contains 15 residues. The germline V and J ends were trimmed by 0 bases and 12 bases, with 15 bases remaining between them. Germline lookup yields CDR1 SGHDN and CDR2 FVKESK. The chain's CDR3 is CASSQDLPPIEPLHF. CDR3 DNA sequence: TGTGCCAGCAGCCAAGATCTTCCGCCCATCGAACCCCTCCACTTT.

This rearrangement joins TRBV5-5 to TRBJ2-6; D is perhaps TRBD2 (5 bases). V was shortened by 4 bases and J by 0 bases, with 8 bases between the two germline ends. The CDR3 sequence is 15 residues long. Germline-derived CDR1 and CDR2 are SGHKS and YYEKEE (reference sequence). In DNA form, the CDR3 reads TGTGCCAGCAGCCGGGCGGGCTCTGGGGCCAACGTCCTGACTTTC. Translating it yields CASSRAGSGANVLTF.

With respect to this clone: Germline and junction disagree at one end, which may indicate a read error. The J gene is TRBJ2-7, the V gene TRBV7-7; 7 bases are a match to TRBD2. The CDR3 runs 13 residues. The germline CDR1 and CDR2 sequences are SSHAT and FNYEAQ (reference sequence). In DNA, the CDR3 is TGTGCTAGCAGCCCCGAGCGGGGCCACGAGCAGTACTTC. Translation gives CASSPERGHEQYF. Full variable domain (outside the CDR3, taken from reference TRBV7-7 and TRBJ2-7): GAGVSQSPRYKVTKRGQDVTLRCDPISSHATLYWYQQALGQGPEFLTYFNYEAQPDKSGLPSDRFSAERPEGSISTLTIQRTEQRDSAMYRCASSPERGHEQYFGPGTRLTVT.

The chain recombines TRBV6-5 with TRBJ1-2, with TRBD1 matching over 7 bases. The CDR3 totals 14 residues. Germline assignment: CDR1 MNHEY and CDR2 SVGAGI. After removal of 1 base from V and 8 bases from J, the junction contained 7 bases not matched to a gene. CDR3 amino acids: CASSYFTGAQGYTF. DNA for the CDR3: TGTGCCAGCAGTTACTTCACAGGGGCGCAAGGCTACACCTTC.

The chain joins TRBV6-6 to TRBJ1-4, with 8 bases lining up with TRBD1. Germline assignment: CDR1 MNHNY and CDR2 SVGAGI (reference sequence). Germline trimming cut 8 bases from V and 8 bases from J; bases unmatched to any gene: 4. The CDR3 has 12 amino acids. The CDR3 reads CASRTGNEKLFF. The CDR3 DNA is TGTGCCAGCCGGACAGGGAACGAAAAACTGTTTTTT.

The genes are TRBV5-5 and TRBJ2-7, with D possibly being TRBD1 (5 bases). V shed 4 bases and J shed 2 bases, with 13 bases lying between them. Germline loops: CDR1 SGHKS, CDR2 YYEKEE (reference sequence). The CDR3 contains 14 residues. The CDR3 nucleotides read TGTGCCAGCAGCCTCACCGGACAAGCCTACGAGCAGTACGTC. Its translation is CASSLTGQAYEQYV.

In this sample, this clone turned up a few times. The chain recombines TRBV7-9 with TRBJ2-1; D call uncertain. The length of the CDR3 is 12 residues. From germline, CDR1 is SEHNR and CDR2 FQNEAQ (reference sequence). Trimming took off 5 bases at V and 5 bases at J, with 7 bases between the two ends. The CDR3 sequence is CASSPLNNEQFF. CDR3 nucleotide sequence: TGTGCCAGCAGCCCCCTCAACAATGAGCAGTTCTTC.

This clone was recorded once. This rearrangement joins TRBV19 to TRBJ2-5; 10 bases map to TRBD2. The V gene's germline CDR1 is LNHDA and CDR2 SQIVND (reference sequence). Trimming at V came to 5 bases and at J to 4 bases, leaving 7 bases not matched to a gene. The CDR3 has 15 residues. This chain's CDR3 is CASSRTRTSGETQYF. As DNA, the CDR3 is TGTGCCAGTAGTCGGACCCGGACTAGCGGAGAGACCCAGTACTTC.

The chain combines TRBV9 with TRBJ2-3; D gene unclear. Germline CDR1 reads SGDLS; CDR2 reads YYNGEE. This CDR3 comprises 15 residues. Trimming removed 0 bases from V and 5 bases from J, with 13 bases in between. The CDR3 bases are TGTGCCAGCAGCGTAGCTATAGCTCAAGGAGATACGCAGTATTTT. Translating it yields CASSVAIAQGDTQYF.

The rearrangement joins TRBV2 to TRBJ2-1; TRBD2 aligns across 13 bases. The CDR3 length is 14 residues. The V gene end was trimmed by 5 bases and the J gene end by 8 bases; junction bases not matched to a gene: 3. Looked up from germline, CDR1 is SNHLY and CDR2 is FYNNEI. Here the CDR3 DNA reads TGTGCCAGCAGTACTAGCGGGGGGGCCGATGAGCAGTTCTTC. It is translated as CASSTSGGADEQFF. Filled out from reference TRBV2 and TRBJ2-1, the complete variable domain reads EPEVTQTPSHQVTQMGQEVILRCVPISNHLYFYWYRQILGQKVEFLVSFYNNEISEKSEIFDDQFSVERPDGSNFTLKIRSTKLEDSAMYFCASSTSGGADEQFFGPGTRLTVL.

The rearrangement links TRBV11-2 to TRBJ2-2, with D possibly being TRBD2 (6 bases). CDR3 length: 11 residues. In germline, CDR1 is SGHAT, CDR2 FQNNGV. Trimming took 9 bases from V and 6 from J, leaving 8 bases between them. This CDR3 reads CARGEAGELFF. CDR3 nucleotides: TGTGCCAGGGGGGAGGCCGGGGAGCTGTTTTTT.

The chain carries TRBV28 and TRBJ1-6, with TRBD1 matching over 7 bases. The CDR3 loop spans 16 amino acids. The germline V gene has CDR1 MDHEN and CDR2 SYDVKM. Germline trimming cut 5 bases from V and 10 bases from J; bases unmatched to any gene: 14. The CDR3 is CASSSKTGLGYSPLHF. CDR3 sequence (DNA): TGTGCCAGCAGTAGCAAGACAGGGCTGGGGTACTCACCCCTCCACTTT.

The chain employs TRBV18 and TRBJ1-4; possibly TRBD1 for D (6 bases). V was shortened by 3 bases and J by 7 bases, with 15 bases between the two germline ends. Germline V gives CDR1 KGHSH, CDR2 LQKENI. This CDR3 comprises 15 residues. DNA of the CDR3: TGTGCCAGCTCACCGGGAGGACAGAGCCGTGAAAAACTGTTTTTT. Amino acid sequence: CASSPGGQSREKLFF.

The chain joins TRBV5-1 to TRBJ2-2; D possibly corresponds to TRBD2 (5 bases). This CDR3 is 14 amino acids long. V shed 4 bases and J shed 4 bases, with 11 bases lying between them. CDR1 is SGHRS, CDR2 YFSETQ, per germline. The CDR3: CASSRGSATGELFF. CDR3 in DNA: TGCGCCAGCAGCCGGGGTAGCGCCACCGGGGAGCTGTTTTTT.

This rearrangement joins TRBV19 to TRBJ2-3; the D is unclear. The germline V gene encodes CDR1 LNHDA and CDR2 SQIVND (reference sequence). This CDR3 is 14 amino acids long. The germline V and J ends were trimmed by 7 bases and 2 bases, with 13 bases remaining between them. CDR3 residues: CASTLNPTTDTQYF. The CDR3 DNA follows: TGTGCCAGTACTCTAAACCCGACCACAGATACGCAGTATTTT.

V usage is TRBV5-5 and J usage is TRBJ1-1, with 7 bases that match TRBD1. Unmatched junction bases numbered 4, after V lost 4 bases and J lost 1 base. Germline V CDR1 and CDR2: SGHKS, YYEKEE (reference sequence). This CDR3 region has 14 residues. CDR3: CASSQGDRNTEAFF. CDR3 nucleotide sequence: TGTGCCAGCAGCCAGGGGGATAGGAACACTGAAGCTTTCTTT.

This chain uses TRBV29-1 with TRBJ1-4; the D is unclear. In germline, CDR1 is SQVTM, CDR2 ANQGSEA. V was clipped by 7 bases and J by 0 bases, with 9 bases between them. The CDR3 is 13 amino acids. The CDR3 spells CSAQKATNEKLFF. The CDR3 DNA follows: TGCAGCGCGCAGAAAGCAACTAATGAAAAACTGTTTTTT.

This chain links TRBV10-3 with TRBJ2-3; D is possibly TRBD1 (5 bases). This CDR3 is built from 14 residues. V was trimmed by 2 bases and J by 6 bases, leaving 12 bases between them. Germline loops: CDR1 ENHRY, CDR2 SYGVKD. In DNA, the CDR3 is TGTGCCATCAGTGAGGGTAGGGGCCGGGATACGCAGTATTTT. Translated, it gives CAISEGRGRDTQYF.

The V gene is TRBV13, the J gene TRBJ1-4, with D uncertain. V lost 0 bases, J lost 0 bases, and 5 bases lay in between. This CDR3 is built from 15 residues. Germline CDR1 is PRHDT and CDR2 is FYEKMQ (reference sequence). The CDR3 loop reads CASSLGPPTNEKLFF. The CDR3 DNA reads as TGTGCCAGCAGCTTAGGGCCCCCAACTAATGAAAAACTGTTTTTT. Full variable domain (rest looked up from reference TRBV13 and TRBJ1-4): AAGVIQSPRHLIKEKRETATLKCYPIPRHDTVYWYQQGPGQDPQFLISFYEKMQSDKGSIPDRFSAQQFSDYHSELNMSSLELGDSALYFCASSLGPPTNEKLFFGSGTQLSVL.